These 9 T cell receptor beta chains originate from one sample sequenced in a study of cytomegalovirus exposure and HLA in healthy donors. 60 Vbeta and 13 Jbeta primers were used in PCR. The method was immunoSEQ multiplex PCR; TCRdb's version includes in-frame clones alone and lacks a portion of them. Here the sample spans around 150,000 clones, roughly 80% being singletons. Sample: PBMCs. All receptors derive from a man aged 25-45 years in good health and CMV-seronegative.

The chain joins TRBV27 to TRBJ2-7; 8 bases match TRBD1. V lost 5 bases, J lost 0 bases, and 3 bases stayed unmatched. CDR1 MNHEY and CDR2 SMNVEV come from the germline V gene (reference sequence). The CDR3 runs to 14 residues. DNA of the CDR3: TGTGCCAGCAGTCCAGGGGGCGCCTCCTACGAGCAGTACTTC. This encodes CASSPGGASYEQYF.

V usage is TRBV27 and J usage is TRBJ2-5; the D gene is possibly TRBD2 (5 bases). This CDR3 comprises 14 residues. The V end was cut by 6 bases, the J end by 2 bases, with 13 bases between. CDR1 MNHEY and CDR2 SMNVEV come from the germline V gene (reference sequence). CDR3 coding DNA: TGTGCCAGCAGGCCTCTAGCCGAACAAGAGACCCAGTACTTC. Translated: CASRPLAEQETQYF.

Comments on this clone: Within the sample, other DNA sequences also encode this same CDR3. The CDR3 sequence: CASSRTSGPYNEQFF. The CDR3 nucleotides read TGTGCCAGCAGCCGGACTAGCGGACCCTACAATGAGCAGTTCTTC. The rearrangement links TRBV7-3 to TRBJ2-1, with 10 bases that match TRBD2. The germline gives CDR1 SGHTA, CDR2 FQGTGA. The CDR3 length is 15 residues. V lost 5 bases and J lost 2; bases outside the gene matches: 3.

The V call is TRBV18, the J call TRBJ1-5; D not resolved. V was clipped by 3 bases and J by 6 bases, with 12 bases between them. The CDR3 sequence is 14 residues long. Germline CDR1 is KGHSH and CDR2 is LQKENI. In nucleotides, the CDR3 is TGTGCCAGCTCACCTAACCGGGAAGGTCAGCCCCAGCATTTT. Residues: CASSPNREGQPQHF.

The gene calls are TRBV2 and TRBJ1-5; D not resolved. Germline CDR1 reads SNHLY; CDR2 reads FYNNEI. Trimming took 2 bases from V and 2 from J, leaving 10 bases between them. This CDR3 is 15 amino acids long. The CDR3 coding sequence is TGTGCCAGCAGTGAATTGTCTCTAGGCAATCAGCCCCAGCATTTT. Amino acids: CASSELSLGNQPQHF.

A note on this clone: One junction end does not reproduce the germline sequence, and a read error may be involved. The chain combines TRBV7-9 with TRBJ2-1, with 11 bases matching TRBD2. The length of the CDR3 is 17 residues. The germline CDR1 and CDR2 sequences are SEHNR and FQNEAQ (reference sequence). CDR3 in amino acids: CSSSPRIAGGPHNEQFF. The CDR3 nucleotides read TGTTCCAGCAGCCCCAGGATAGCGGGAGGGCCCCACAATGAGCAGTTCTTC.

This sequence joins TRBV27 and TRBJ2-3; maybe TRBD1 (7 bases). V was pared by 6 bases and J by 4 bases, with 17 bases between. Germline CDR1 MNHEY, CDR2 SMNVEV (reference sequence). The CDR3 length is 15 residues. CDR3 coding DNA: TGTGCCAGCAGGATGCAGGGGGGCTGGGCAGATACGCAGTATTTT. It is translated as CASRMQGGWADTQYF.

CDR3 in amino acids: CASPYGGGIYGYTF. The CDR3 DNA reads as TGTGCCAGCCCTTATGGGGGGGGGATCTATGGCTACACCTTC. J is TRBJ1-2 and V is TRBV6-1, with D possibly being TRBD1 (5 bases). V lost 8 bases, J lost 4 bases, and 17 bases lay in between. Germline assignment: CDR1 MNHNS and CDR2 SASEGT. There are 14 residues in the CDR3.

The rearrangement uses TRBV5-1 and TRBJ2-5; TRBD2 might be the D (6 bases). Germline V gene data show CDR1 as SGHRS and CDR2 as YFSETQ. The CDR3 sequence is 14 residues long. Trimming left V 3 bases short and J 2 bases short, with 11 bases between. CDR3 bases: TGCGCCAGCAGCTCGTCGGGACTTCAAGAGACCCAGTACTTC. It encodes CASSSSGLQETQYF.